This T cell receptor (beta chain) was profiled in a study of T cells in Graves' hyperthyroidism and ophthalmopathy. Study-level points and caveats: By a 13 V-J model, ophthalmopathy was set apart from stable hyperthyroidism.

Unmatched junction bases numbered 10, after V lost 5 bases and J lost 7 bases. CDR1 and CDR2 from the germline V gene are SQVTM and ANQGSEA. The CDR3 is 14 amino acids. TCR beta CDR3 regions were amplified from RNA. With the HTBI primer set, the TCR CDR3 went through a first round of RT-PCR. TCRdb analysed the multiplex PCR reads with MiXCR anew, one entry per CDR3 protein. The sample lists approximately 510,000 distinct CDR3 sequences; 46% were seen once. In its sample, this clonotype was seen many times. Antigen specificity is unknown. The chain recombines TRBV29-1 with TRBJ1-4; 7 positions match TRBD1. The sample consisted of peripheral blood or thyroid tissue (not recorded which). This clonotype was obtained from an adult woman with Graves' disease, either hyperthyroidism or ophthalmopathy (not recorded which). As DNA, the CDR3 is TGCAGCGTTTCCCAGACAGGGAGGGGTGAAAAACTGTTTTTT. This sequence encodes CSVSQTGRGEKLFF.